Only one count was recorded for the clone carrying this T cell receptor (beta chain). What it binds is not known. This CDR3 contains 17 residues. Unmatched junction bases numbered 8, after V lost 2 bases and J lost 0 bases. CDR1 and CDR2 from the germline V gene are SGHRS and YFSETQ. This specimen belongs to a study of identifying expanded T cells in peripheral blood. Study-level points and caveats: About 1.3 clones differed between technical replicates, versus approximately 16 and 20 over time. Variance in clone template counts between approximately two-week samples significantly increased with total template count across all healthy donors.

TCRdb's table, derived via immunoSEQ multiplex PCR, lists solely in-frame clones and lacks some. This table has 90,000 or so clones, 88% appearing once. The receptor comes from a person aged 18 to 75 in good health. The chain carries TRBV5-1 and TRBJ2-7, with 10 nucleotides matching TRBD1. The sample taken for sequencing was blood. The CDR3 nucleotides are TGCGCCAGCAGCTTACCCAGACAGGGGGCCCTCTCCTACGAGCAGTACTTC. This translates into CASSLPRQGALSYEQYF.